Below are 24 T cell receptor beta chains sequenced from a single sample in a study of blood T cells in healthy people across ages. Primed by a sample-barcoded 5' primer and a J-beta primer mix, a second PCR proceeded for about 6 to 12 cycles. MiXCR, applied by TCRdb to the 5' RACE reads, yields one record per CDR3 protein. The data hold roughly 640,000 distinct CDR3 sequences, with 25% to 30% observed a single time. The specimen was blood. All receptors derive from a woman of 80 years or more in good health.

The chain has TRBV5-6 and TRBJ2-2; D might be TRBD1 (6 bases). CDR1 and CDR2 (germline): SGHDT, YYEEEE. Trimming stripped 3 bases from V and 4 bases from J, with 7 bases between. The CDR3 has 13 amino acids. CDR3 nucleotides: TGTGCCAGCAGCTGGACAGCCACCGGGGAGCTGTTTTTT. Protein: CASSWTATGELFF. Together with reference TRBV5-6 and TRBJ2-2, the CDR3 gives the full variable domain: DAGVTQSPTHLIKTRGQQVTLRCSPKSGHDTVSWYQQALGQGPQFIFQYYEEEERQRGNFPDRFSGHQFPNYSSELNVNALLLGDSALYLCASSWTATGELFFGEGSRLTVL.

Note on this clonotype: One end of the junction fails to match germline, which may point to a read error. CDR3 region: CASTRRSRTDAQYF. DNA for the CDR3: TGTGCCAGCACTCGGCGATCCAGAACAGATGCGCAGTATTTT. The chain links TRBV12-3 or TRBV12-4 to TRBJ2-3; D remains ambiguous. The CDR3 extends over 14 amino acids.

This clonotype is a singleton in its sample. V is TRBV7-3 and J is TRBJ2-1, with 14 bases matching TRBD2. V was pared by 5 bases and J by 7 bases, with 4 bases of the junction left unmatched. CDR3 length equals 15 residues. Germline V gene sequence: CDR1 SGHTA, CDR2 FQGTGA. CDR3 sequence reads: CASSRGLAGANEQFF. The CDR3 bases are TGTGCCAGCAGCCGGGGACTAGCGGGGGCAAATGAGCAGTTCTTC.

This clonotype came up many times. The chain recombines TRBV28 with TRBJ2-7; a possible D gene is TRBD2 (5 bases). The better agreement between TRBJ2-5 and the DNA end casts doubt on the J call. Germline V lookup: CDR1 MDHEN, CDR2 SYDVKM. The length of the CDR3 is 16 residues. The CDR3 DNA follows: TGTGCCAGCAGTTTAATTTGTTTCAGGTCGGGGGAGACCCAGTACTTC. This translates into CASSLICFRSGETQYF.

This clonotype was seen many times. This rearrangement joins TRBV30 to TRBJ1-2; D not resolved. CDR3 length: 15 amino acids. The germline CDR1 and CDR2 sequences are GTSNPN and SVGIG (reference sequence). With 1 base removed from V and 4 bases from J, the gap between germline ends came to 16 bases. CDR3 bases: TGTGCCTGGAGTGGTCGGAGGGAGGATAGCTATGGCTACACCTTC. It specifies CAWSGRREDSYGYTF.

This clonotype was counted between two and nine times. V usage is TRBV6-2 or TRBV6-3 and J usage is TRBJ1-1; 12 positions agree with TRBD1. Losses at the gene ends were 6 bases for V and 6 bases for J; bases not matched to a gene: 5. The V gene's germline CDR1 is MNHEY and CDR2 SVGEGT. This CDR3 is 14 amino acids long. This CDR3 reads CASRPGTGGSEAFF. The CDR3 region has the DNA TGTGCCAGCAGACCCGGGACAGGGGGCTCTGAAGCTTTCTTT.

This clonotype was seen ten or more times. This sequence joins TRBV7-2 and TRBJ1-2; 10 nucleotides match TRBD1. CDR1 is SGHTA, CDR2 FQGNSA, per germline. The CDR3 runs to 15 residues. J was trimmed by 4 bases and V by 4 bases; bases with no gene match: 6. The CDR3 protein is CASSSGQGKGYGYTF. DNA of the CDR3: TGTGCCAGCAGCTCGGGACAGGGGAAGGGCTATGGCTACACCTTC.

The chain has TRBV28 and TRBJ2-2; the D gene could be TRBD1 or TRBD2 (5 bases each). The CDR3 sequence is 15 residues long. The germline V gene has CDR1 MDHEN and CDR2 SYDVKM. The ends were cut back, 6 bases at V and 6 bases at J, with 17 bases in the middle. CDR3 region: CASRKGLGVPGELFF. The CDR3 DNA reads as TGTGCCAGCAGGAAAGGACTGGGGGTCCCCGGGGAGCTGTTTTTT.

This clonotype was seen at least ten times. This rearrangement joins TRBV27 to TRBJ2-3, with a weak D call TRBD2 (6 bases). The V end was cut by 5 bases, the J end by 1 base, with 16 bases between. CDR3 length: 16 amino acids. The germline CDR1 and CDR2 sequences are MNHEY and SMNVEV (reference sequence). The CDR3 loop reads CASSLLREEGTDTQYF. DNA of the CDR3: TGTGCCAGCAGTCTACTTAGGGAGGAGGGCACAGATACGCAGTATTTT.

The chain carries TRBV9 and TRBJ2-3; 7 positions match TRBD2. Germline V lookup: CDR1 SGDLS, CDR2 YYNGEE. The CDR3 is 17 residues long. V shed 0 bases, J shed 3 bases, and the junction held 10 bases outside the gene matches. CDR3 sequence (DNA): TGTGCCAGCAGCGTAGCCCCGTCCGGGGGGAGGACAGATACGCAGTATTTT. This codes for CASSVAPSGGRTDTQYF.

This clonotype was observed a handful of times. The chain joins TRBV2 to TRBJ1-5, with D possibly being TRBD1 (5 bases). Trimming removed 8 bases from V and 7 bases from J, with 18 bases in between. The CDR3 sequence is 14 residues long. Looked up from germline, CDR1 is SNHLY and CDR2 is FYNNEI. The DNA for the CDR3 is TGTGCCAGCGTGGGGGATACTAGGGTACAGCCCCAGCATTTT. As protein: CASVGDTRVQPQHF.

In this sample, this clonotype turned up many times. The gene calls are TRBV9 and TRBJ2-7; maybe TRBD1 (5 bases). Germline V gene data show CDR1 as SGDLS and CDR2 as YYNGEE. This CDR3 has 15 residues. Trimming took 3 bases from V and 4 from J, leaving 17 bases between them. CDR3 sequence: CASSESPIRGYEQYF. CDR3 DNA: TGTGCCAGCAGCGAATCACCGATTAGGGGATACGAGCAGTACTTC.

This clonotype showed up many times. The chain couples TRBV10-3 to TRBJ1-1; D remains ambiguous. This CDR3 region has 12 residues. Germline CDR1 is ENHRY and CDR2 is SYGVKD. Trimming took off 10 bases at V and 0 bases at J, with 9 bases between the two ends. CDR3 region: CASNRVNTEAFF. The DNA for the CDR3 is TGTGCCAGCAACAGAGTGAACACTGAAGCTTTCTTT.

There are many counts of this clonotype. CDR3 amino acids: CASSLESVGRGGPETQYF. For the CDR3, the DNA is TGTGCCAGCAGCTTAGAGTCAGTGGGACGGGGGGGCCCAGAGACCCAGTACTTC. The chain couples TRBV7-8 to TRBJ2-5, with 8 bases identical to TRBD2. Losses at the gene ends were 1 base for V and 4 bases for J; bases not matched to a gene: 14. This CDR3 has 18 residues. Germline V gene sequence: CDR1 SGHVS, CDR2 FQNEAQ. Based on the CDR3 plus reference TRBV7-8 and TRBJ2-5, the full variable domain is GAGVSQSPRYKVAKRGQDVALRCDPISGHVSLFWYQQALGQGPEFLTYFQNEAQLDKSGLPSDRFFAERPEGSVSTLKIQRTQQEDSAVYLCASSLESVGRGGPETQYFGPGTRLLVL.

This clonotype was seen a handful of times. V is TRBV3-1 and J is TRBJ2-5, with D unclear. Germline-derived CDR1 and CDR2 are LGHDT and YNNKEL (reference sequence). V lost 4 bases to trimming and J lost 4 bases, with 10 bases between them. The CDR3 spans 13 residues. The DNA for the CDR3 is TGTGCCAGCAGCCGAGAACTGGGAGAGACCCAGTACTTC. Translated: CASSRELGETQYF.

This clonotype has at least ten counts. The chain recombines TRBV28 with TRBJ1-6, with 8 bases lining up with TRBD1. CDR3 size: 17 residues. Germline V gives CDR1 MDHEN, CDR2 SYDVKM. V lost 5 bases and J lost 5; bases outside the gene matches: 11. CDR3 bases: TGTGCCAGCAGTGTACTTCAGGGGGCAAGAGATAATTCACCCCTCCACTTT. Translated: CASSVLQGARDNSPLHF. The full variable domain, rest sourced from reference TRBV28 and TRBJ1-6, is DVKVTQSSRYLVKRTGEKVFLECVQDMDHENMFWYRQDPGLGLRLIYFSYDVKMKEKGDIPEGYSVSREKKERFSLILESASTNQTSMYLCASSVLQGARDNSPLHFGNGTRLTVT.

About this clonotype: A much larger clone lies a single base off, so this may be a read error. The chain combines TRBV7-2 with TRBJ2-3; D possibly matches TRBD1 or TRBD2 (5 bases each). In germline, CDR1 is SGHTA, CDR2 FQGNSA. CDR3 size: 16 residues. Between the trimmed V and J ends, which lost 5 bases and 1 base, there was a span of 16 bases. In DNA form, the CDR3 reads TGTGCCAGCAGCCCCGGGAAGGGGCGAGGCACAGATACGCAGTATTTT. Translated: CASSPGKGRGTDTQYF.

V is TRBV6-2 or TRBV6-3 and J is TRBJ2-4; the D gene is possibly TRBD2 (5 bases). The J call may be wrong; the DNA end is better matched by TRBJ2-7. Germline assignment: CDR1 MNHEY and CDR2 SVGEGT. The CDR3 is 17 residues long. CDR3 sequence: CASSPRGLNLYRSEQYF. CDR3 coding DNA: TGTGCCAGCAGTCCCCGGGGATTAAACCTTTACCGAAGCGAGCAGTACTTC.

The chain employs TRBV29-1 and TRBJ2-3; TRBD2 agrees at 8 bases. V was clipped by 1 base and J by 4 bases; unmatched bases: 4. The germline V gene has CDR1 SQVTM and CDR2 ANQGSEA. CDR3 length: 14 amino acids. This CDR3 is CSVEGGAGADTQYF. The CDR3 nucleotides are TGCAGCGTTGAAGGGGGAGCGGGAGCAGATACGCAGTATTTT.

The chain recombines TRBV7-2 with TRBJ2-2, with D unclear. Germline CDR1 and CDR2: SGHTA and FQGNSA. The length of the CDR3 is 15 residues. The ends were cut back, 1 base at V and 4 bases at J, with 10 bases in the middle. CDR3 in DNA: TGTGCCAGCAGCTTAGGGGCCGCTTTCACCGGGGAGCTGTTTTTT. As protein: CASSLGAAFTGELFF.

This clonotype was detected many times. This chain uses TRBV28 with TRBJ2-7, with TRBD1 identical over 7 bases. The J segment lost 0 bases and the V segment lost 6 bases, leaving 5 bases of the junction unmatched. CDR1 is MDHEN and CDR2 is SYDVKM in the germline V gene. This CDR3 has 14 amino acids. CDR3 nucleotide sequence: TGTGCCAGCAGAATGGGACAGATCTCCTACGAGCAGTACTTC. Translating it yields CASRMGQISYEQYF. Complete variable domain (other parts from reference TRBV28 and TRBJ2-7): DVKVTQSSRYLVKRTGEKVFLECVQDMDHENMFWYRQDPGLGLRLIYFSYDVKMKEKGDIPEGYSVSREKKERFSLILESASTNQTSMYLCASRMGQISYEQYFGPGTRLTVT.

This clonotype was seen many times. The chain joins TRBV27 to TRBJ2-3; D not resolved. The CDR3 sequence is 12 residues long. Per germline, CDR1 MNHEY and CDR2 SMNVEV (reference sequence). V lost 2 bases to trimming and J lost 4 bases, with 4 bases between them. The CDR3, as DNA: TGTGCCAGCAGTTTACGAGCAGATACGCAGTATTTT. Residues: CASSLRADTQYF.

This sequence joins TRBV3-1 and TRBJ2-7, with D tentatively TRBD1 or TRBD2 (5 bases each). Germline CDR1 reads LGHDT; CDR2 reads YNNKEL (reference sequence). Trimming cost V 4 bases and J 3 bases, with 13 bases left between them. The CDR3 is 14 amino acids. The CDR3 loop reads CASSRGDGVYEQYF. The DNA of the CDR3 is TGTGCCAGCAGCCGTGGGGACGGGGTCTACGAGCAGTACTTC.

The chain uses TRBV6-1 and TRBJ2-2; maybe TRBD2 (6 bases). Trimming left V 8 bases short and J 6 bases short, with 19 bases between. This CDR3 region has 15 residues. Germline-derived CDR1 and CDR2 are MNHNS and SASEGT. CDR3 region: CASVRGGRVAGELFF. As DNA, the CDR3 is TGTGCCAGCGTGCGTGGAGGGCGGGTCGCCGGGGAGCTGTTTTTT.